A selection of T cell receptor beta chains follows, all from one sample in a study of T cell repertoires in cytomegalovirus infection. Via MiXCR, TCRdb re-called the reads, giving one row per CDR3 protein. The data show just under 300,000 distinct CDR3 sequences, with around 9.6% seen just once and over 2.5% held by the top ten. What was sequenced was PBMCs. Every receptor here comes from a human donor in good health (CMV status not recorded). Some clones in this sample may be carry-over from other donors' samples. CDR3s include the opening cysteine and the closing phenylalanine or tryptophan. Fields, in order: V gene, D gene, J gene, clone size, CDR3 DNA, CDR3 protein. D genes are given only for firm matches. Clone sizes are given selectively: once, few, many, or a class where the clone is expanded.

>TRBV5-1|-|TRBJ2-3|-
TGCGCCAGCAGCCTCGCGGATACTAGCACAGATACGCAGTATTTT
CASSLADTSTDTQYF
>TRBV7-9|-|TRBJ2-1|many
TGTGCCAGCCACCGGAGGCTGACTTCACAATACAATGAGCAGTTCTTC
CASHRRLTSQYNEQFF
>TRBV6-2/TRBV6-3|TRBD2|TRBJ2-1|many
TGTGCCAGCACTGAGCGGGGGAACTCCTACAATGAGCAGTTCTTC
CASTERGNSYNEQFF
>TRBV11-2|TRBD2|TRBJ2-5|many
TGTGCCAGCAGCTTAGTCGGGGGGAGAGTCAGAGAGACCCAGTACTTC
CASSLVGGRVRETQYF
>TRBV10-3|TRBD1|TRBJ2-7|few
TGTGCCATCAGTGGGGACAGGGCCTTTGAGCAGTACTTC
CAISGDRAFEQYF
>TRBV19|-|TRBJ1-1|few
TGTGCCAGTAGCCGGGGGGTTTTAATGAACACTGAAGCTTTCTTT
CASSRGVLMNTEAFF
>TRBV7-8|-|TRBJ2-1|many
TGTGCCAGCAGCATTCGGAAAGAACTATATGAGCAGTTCTTC
CASSIRKELYEQFF
>TRBV27|TRBD1|TRBJ1-2|-
TGTGCCAGCAGTCAAAACAGGGGAGGTGGCTACACCTTC
CASSQNRGGGYTF
>TRBV20-1|TRBD2|TRBJ2-3|-
TGCAGTGCTAGAGATTGGCGGGGGTTAGATACGCAGTATTTT
CSARDWRGLDTQYF
>TRBV27|-|TRBJ1-1|many
TGTGCCAGCAGTACCGATAGGACGAACACTGAAGCTTTCTTT
CASSTDRTNTEAFF
>TRBV20-1|TRBD1|TRBJ2-2|-
TGCAGTGCTAGAGAGCTAGGGGGCCCCGGGGAGCTGTTTTTT
CSARELGGPGELFF
>TRBV4-3|TRBD2|TRBJ2-2|few
TGCGCCAGCAGCCAAGAACTAGCGGTGAACACCGGGGAGCTGTTTTTT
CASSQELAVNTGELFF
>TRBV12-3/TRBV12-4|-|TRBJ1-2|-
TGTGCCAGCAGAGCCCCCGGCAGGGTGTACGGTGGCTACACCTTC
CASRAPGRVYGGYTF
>TRBV28|-|TRBJ2-3|-
TGTGCCATCACCAAGGAAGTCGGGCCCCAGTATTTT
CAITKEVGPQYF
>TRBV15|-|TRBJ2-2|few
TGTGCCACCAGCAGAGTGGGGGCACCCAACACCGGGGAGCTGTTTTTT
CATSRVGAPNTGELFF
>TRBV6-2/TRBV6-3|TRBD2|TRBJ2-7|many
TGTGCCAGCAGATCTAGCGGGGACTCCTACGAGCAGTACTTC
CASRSSGDSYEQYF
>TRBV28|-|TRBJ1-1|many
TGTGCCAGCCTTGCTATTATCCCGCTGAACACTGAAGCTTTCTTT
CASLAIIPLNTEAFF
>TRBV5-5|TRBD1|TRBJ1-1|-
TGTGCCAGCAGCTTAAAATCCGGGACAGTGAACACTGAAGCTTTCTTT
CASSLKSGTVNTEAFF
>TRBV20-1|-|TRBJ1-1|many
TGCAGTGCTAGAGGTGGGCAGCACAACTGGGACACTGAAGCTTTCTTT
CSARGGQHNWDTEAFF
>TRBV7-2|-|TRBJ2-7|many
TGTGCCAGCAGCCCAAGAATTGGACAGCTCCCATATTCCCAATACGAGCAGTACTTC
CASSPRIGQLPYSQYEQYF
>TRBV10-3|-|TRBJ2-6|many
TGTGCCATCAAGGCTGGCTCTGGGGCCAACGTCCTGACTTTC
CAIKAGSGANVLTF
>TRBV7-2|-|TRBJ2-1|many
TGTGCCAGCAGCTTTTACGCGCGGGGTGAGCAGTTCTTC
CASSFYARGEQFF
>TRBV7-2|-|TRBJ2-1|many
TGTGCCAGCAGCCCCTCCCCGAGCGGCCTTGAGCAGTTCTTC
CASSPSPSGLEQFF
>TRBV7-2|-|TRBJ2-6|many
TGTGCCAGCAGTAATAGTATGGGCAGGGCTCCCTCTGGGGCCAACGTCCTGACTTTC
CASSNSMGRAPSGANVLTF
>TRBV20-1|TRBD2|TRBJ2-3|-
TGCAGTGCCCAGGGAGGGGAGGGTTATGGCAGCACAGATACGCAGTATTTT
CSAQGGEGYGSTDTQYF
>TRBV7-2|-|TRBJ2-3|many
TGTGCCAGCAGCCCCCGGGACTCAGGGACGCAGTATTTT
CASSPRDSGTQYF
>TRBV10-3|-|TRBJ2-6|-
TGTGCCATCAGTGAAAAGGCCGTCTCTGGGGCCAACGTCCTGACTTTC
CAISEKAVSGANVLTF
>TRBV7-9|TRBD2|TRBJ2-1|many
TGTGCCAGCTCCTCGACTAGCGGGGGGATCAGAAATGAGCAGTTCTTC
CASSSTSGGIRNEQFF
>TRBV7-2|-|TRBJ2-2|many
TGTGCCAGCAGCTTACTCCCCGACAGTTCTACCGGGGAGCTGTTTTTT
CASSLLPDSSTGELFF
>TRBV4-1|TRBD1|TRBJ2-7|many
TGCGCCAGCAGCCAACCAGGGGGCATGTACGAGCAGTACTTC
CASSQPGGMYEQYF
>TRBV7-2|-|TRBJ2-3|many
TGTGCCAGCAGCTCCGGGACTGGATCAGATACGCAGTATTTT
CASSSGTGSDTQYF
>TRBV12-3/TRBV12-4|-|TRBJ2-7|many
TGTGCCAGCAGTTTACACGCCGGCTCCTACGAGCAGTACTTC
CASSLHAGSYEQYF
>TRBV14|-|TRBJ1-2|many
TGTGCCAGCAGCCAAGAGGACCGTGTAAACTATGGCTACACCTTC
CASSQEDRVNYGYTF
>TRBV12-3/TRBV12-4|-|TRBJ1-1|many
TGTGCCAGCAGTTTGAACACGAACACTGAAGCTTTCTTT
CASSLNTNTEAFF
>TRBV7-2|-|TRBJ2-3|many
TGTGCCAGCAGCTTAAAGTGGTCGACTAGCACAGATACGCAGTATTTT
CASSLKWSTSTDTQYF
>TRBV5-4|TRBD1|TRBJ2-5|many
TGTGCCAGCAGCGGGACAGCGTCTGACTCCAAGAGCTTACAGTACTTC
CASSGTASDSKSLQYF
>TRBV14|-|TRBJ1-2|many
TGTGCCAGCAGCCAAGATTTAGTCTCTGTCTATGGCTACACCTTC
CASSQDLVSVYGYTF
>TRBV20-1|TRBD1|TRBJ1-1|-
TGCAGTGCTAGAGCCTTGGGACAGGGGGGATTGAACACTGAAGCTTTCTTT
CSARALGQGGLNTEAFF